This is a list of T cell receptor beta chains from one sample in a study of response to subunit inactivated influenza vaccine. In TCRdb, the RT-PCR reads were re-called with MiXCR into one record per CDR3 protein. The data contain over 150,000 distinct CDR3 sequences, approximately 10% of them singletons. Sample: non-naive T cells sorted from PBMCs, taken 40 to 50 days after vaccination. All receptors come from a man in his forties or fifties who received an inactivated influenza vaccine. Both conserved end residues are part of each CDR3. Fields, in order: clone size, J gene, V gene, D gene, CDR3 length, CDR3 DNA, CDR3 protein. D genes are given only for firm matches. Some rows have no size entry. The others give once, few or many, or a class for an expanded clone.

clone size: few; J gene: TRBJ2-1; V gene: TRBV29-1; D gene: -; CDR3 length: 16; CDR3 DNA: TGCAGCGTTGTGGGAGGATGGGGCCCCAATGGCAATGAGCAGTTCTTC; CDR3 protein: CSVVGGWGPNGNEQFF
clone size: many; J gene: TRBJ1-2; V gene: TRBV25-1; D gene: -; CDR3 length: 13; CDR3 DNA: TGTGCCAGCAGTGTTGGACAGTACTATGGCTACACCTTC; CDR3 protein: CASSVGQYYGYTF
clone size: few; J gene: TRBJ1-2; V gene: TRBV19; D gene: -; CDR3 length: 17; CDR3 DNA: TGTGCCAGTAGTATAAAGACCATCAGTTCTCCTTTCTATGGCTACACCTTC; CDR3 protein: CASSIKTISSPFYGYTF
clone size: few; J gene: TRBJ1-6; V gene: TRBV9; D gene: -; CDR3 length: 16; CDR3 DNA: TGTGCCAGCAGCGTAGATCCGAGCTCCTATAATTCACCCCTCCACTTT; CDR3 protein: CASSVDPSSYNSPLHF
clone size: few; J gene: TRBJ2-4; V gene: TRBV3-1; D gene: TRBD2; CDR3 length: 15; CDR3 DNA: TGTGCCAGCAGCCAAGGGCTAGCGGGCAAAAACATTCAGTACTTC; CDR3 protein: CASSQGLAGKNIQYF
clone size: many; J gene: TRBJ1-5; V gene: TRBV6-6; D gene: -; CDR3 length: 12; CDR3 DNA: TGTGCCAGCAGTTACTTTAATCAGCCCCAGCATTTT; CDR3 protein: CASSYFNQPQHF
clone size: -; J gene: TRBJ2-7; V gene: TRBV25-1; D gene: -; CDR3 length: 12; CDR3 DNA: TGTGCCAGCAGTGAGGTAGACTACGAGCAGTACTTC; CDR3 protein: CASSEVDYEQYF
clone size: many; J gene: TRBJ2-3; V gene: TRBV6-5; D gene: -; CDR3 length: 13; CDR3 DNA: TGTGCCAGCAGTTTAGGGCGTGGAGATACGCAGTATTTT; CDR3 protein: CASSLGRGDTQYF
clone size: -; J gene: TRBJ2-5; V gene: TRBV7-9; D gene: -; CDR3 length: 15; CDR3 DNA: TGTGCCAGCAGCGCCGCTTACCTAGCGCAAGAGACCCAGTACTTC; CDR3 protein: CASSAAYLAQETQYF
clone size: -; J gene: TRBJ2-2; V gene: TRBV7-2; D gene: -; CDR3 length: 15; CDR3 DNA: TGTGCCAGCAGCTTAAGGGACCCGCTTCCCGGGGAGCTGTTTTTT; CDR3 protein: CASSLRDPLPGELFF
clone size: few; J gene: TRBJ1-4; V gene: TRBV7-8; D gene: -; CDR3 length: 17; CDR3 DNA: TGTGCCAGCAGCTTGGCCCGCGGCTTAGCAACTAATGAAAAACTGTTTTTT; CDR3 protein: CASSLARGLATNEKLFF
clone size: many; J gene: TRBJ2-3; V gene: TRBV7-3; D gene: -; CDR3 length: 13; CDR3 DNA: TGTGCCAGCAGCTTAGGGGCGGCAGATACGCAGTATTTT; CDR3 protein: CASSLGAADTQYF
clone size: many; J gene: TRBJ2-1; V gene: TRBV20-1; D gene: TRBD2; CDR3 length: 15; CDR3 DNA: TGCAGTGCGAAACTAGCGGGGGGCCGCTACAATGAGCAGTTCTTC; CDR3 protein: CSAKLAGGRYNEQFF
clone size: -; J gene: TRBJ2-7; V gene: TRBV11-2; D gene: TRBD1; CDR3 length: 15; CDR3 DNA: TGTGCCAGCAGCCAACAGGGACAGGGTCCCTACGAGCAGTACTTC; CDR3 protein: CASSQQGQGPYEQYF
clone size: many; J gene: TRBJ1-2; V gene: TRBV7-2; D gene: -; CDR3 length: 14; CDR3 DNA: TGTGCCAGCAGCCTGCCGACAGAAAACTATGGCTACACCTTC; CDR3 protein: CASSLPTENYGYTF
clone size: few; J gene: TRBJ2-5; V gene: TRBV5-6; D gene: TRBD2; CDR3 length: 16; CDR3 DNA: TGTGCCAGCAGCCTAAACTTGGGCGGGAGATCAGAGACCCAGTACTTC; CDR3 protein: CASSLNLGGRSETQYF
clone size: -; J gene: TRBJ2-3; V gene: TRBV27; D gene: TRBD2; CDR3 length: 15; CDR3 DNA: TGTGCCAGCAGTTATCGGCGGGAGGATACAGATACGCAGTATTTT; CDR3 protein: CASSYRREDTDTQYF
clone size: many; J gene: TRBJ2-1; V gene: TRBV29-1; D gene: TRBD1; CDR3 length: 15; CDR3 DNA: TGCAGCGTTGGTGTATTGGGACAGCCGGACGATGAGCAGTTCTTC; CDR3 protein: CSVGVLGQPDDEQFF
clone size: -; J gene: TRBJ2-7; V gene: TRBV12-3/TRBV12-4; D gene: TRBD1; CDR3 length: 15; CDR3 DNA: TGTGCCAGCAGGAGGGACAGGGGGCACTCCTACGAGCAGTACTTC; CDR3 protein: CASRRDRGHSYEQYF
clone size: few; J gene: TRBJ2-3; V gene: TRBV7-2; D gene: -; CDR3 length: 15; CDR3 DNA: TGTGCCAGCAGCTTAGGGGGAGCTTTCACAGATACGCAGTATTTT; CDR3 protein: CASSLGGAFTDTQYF
clone size: few; J gene: TRBJ2-1; V gene: TRBV4-1; D gene: -; CDR3 length: 16; CDR3 DNA: TGCGCCAGCAGCCAAGACAGGGTCGCCTCCTACAATGAGCAGTTCTTC; CDR3 protein: CASSQDRVASYNEQFF
clone size: many; J gene: TRBJ2-2; V gene: TRBV19; D gene: TRBD1; CDR3 length: 16; CDR3 DNA: TGTGCCAGTAGTGCCACAGGGGGCATTAACACCGGGGAGCTGTTTTTT; CDR3 protein: CASSATGGINTGELFF
clone size: many; J gene: TRBJ1-1; V gene: TRBV6-2/TRBV6-3; D gene: TRBD1; CDR3 length: 16; CDR3 DNA: TGTGCCAGCAGTTATACAGGGGGCGCGGTGGACACTGAAGCTTTCTTT; CDR3 protein: CASSYTGGAVDTEAFF
clone size: -; J gene: TRBJ2-7; V gene: TRBV6-1; D gene: -; CDR3 length: 15; CDR3 DNA: TGTGCCAGCAGTGAAGCCCCCCGGGTACAATACGAGCAGTACTTC; CDR3 protein: CASSEAPRVQYEQYF
clone size: few; J gene: TRBJ2-5; V gene: TRBV30; D gene: -; CDR3 length: 12; CDR3 DNA: TGTGCCTGGACCCCCGTCGGAGAGACCCAGTACTTC; CDR3 protein: CAWTPVGETQYF
clone size: many; J gene: TRBJ2-3; V gene: TRBV9; D gene: -; CDR3 length: 16; CDR3 DNA: TGTGCCAGCAGCGTAGGTATTAGCCAGGGCGGAGATACGCAGTATTTT; CDR3 protein: CASSVGISQGGDTQYF
clone size: -; J gene: TRBJ2-5; V gene: TRBV28; D gene: TRBD2; CDR3 length: 17; CDR3 DNA: TGTGCCAGCAGTTTCATTCGGATGGCGGGAGTGTCCGAGACCCAGTACTTC; CDR3 protein: CASSFIRMAGVSETQYF